These 19 T cell receptor beta chains share one sample of origin, sequenced in a study of T cell changes during pregnancy in multiple sclerosis. The repertoire was sequenced with immunoSEQ multiplex PCR; TCRdb's copy has only in-frame clones and lacks some. The profile shows tens of thousands of clones, roughly 94% of them singletons. The specimen was peripheral blood, collected in the third trimester of pregnancy. The receptor set was obtained from a female donor with multiple sclerosis, enrolled in a pregnancy study.

The chain is built from TRBV29-1 and TRBJ1-4; 7 bases align to TRBD1. Germline-derived CDR1 and CDR2 are SQVTM and ANQGSEA. With V trimmed by 1 base and J by 6 bases, 23 bases remained unmatched. The CDR3 sequence is 20 residues long. This CDR3 reads CSVEALLPDRVSISYEKLFF. DNA for the CDR3: TGCAGCGTTGAAGCTCTACTACCCGACAGGGTTAGTATATCGTATGAAAAACTGTTTTTT.

The genes are TRBV7-2 and TRBJ2-5; TRBD2 agrees at 15 bases. CDR3 length equals 18 residues. Germline V gene data show CDR1 as SGHTA and CDR2 as FQGNSA. The junction had 11 bases not matched to a gene; V was cut back by 3 bases and J by 6 bases. The CDR3, as DNA: TGTGCCAGCAGCTTCCGGACTAGCGGGGGGGTTAGTTCCCAGACCCAGTACTTC. This sequence encodes CASSFRTSGGVSSQTQYF.

The chain is built from TRBV12-5 and TRBJ2-5; TRBD1 matches 7 bases. Germline V gene sequence: CDR1 LGHNT, CDR2 FRNRAP. This CDR3 has 13 residues. Trimming at V came to 6 bases and at J to 3 bases, leaving 4 bases not matched to a gene. In nucleotides, the CDR3 is TGTGCTAGTGGGACGGGACAGAAAGAGACCCAGTACTTC. Its translation: CASGTGQKETQYF.

The J gene is TRBJ2-2, the V gene TRBV4-3, with 9 bases lining up with TRBD1. The length of the CDR3 is 18 residues. V shed 3 bases, J shed 3 bases, and the junction held 11 bases outside the gene matches. CDR1 LGHNA and CDR2 YSLEER come from the germline V gene. The CDR3 bases are TGCGCCAGCAGCCACCCGCCGGGACAGGGTTTCGACACCGGGGAGCTGTTTTTT. Amino acids: CASSHPPGQGFDTGELFF.

The chain uses TRBV7-2 and TRBJ2-6; 8 bases align to TRBD1. The J segment lost 0 bases and the V segment lost 3 bases, leaving 1 base of the junction unmatched. CDR3 length: 16 amino acids. Germline CDR1 SGHTA, CDR2 FQGNSA. CDR3 nucleotides: TGTGCCAGCAGCTTGGGGACAGGCTCTGGGGCCAACGTCCTGACTTTC. Translated, it gives CASSLGTGSGANVLTF.

The chain links TRBV7-9 to TRBJ2-1, with D possibly matching TRBD2 (6 bases). Trimming stripped 5 bases from V and 6 bases from J, with 8 bases between. The CDR3 sequence is 12 residues long. Germline V gene data show CDR1 as SEHNR and CDR2 as FQNEAQ (reference sequence). This CDR3 is CASSLTSNEQFF. The CDR3 DNA reads as TGTGCCAGCAGCCTGACTAGCAATGAGCAGTTCTTC.

The rearrangement links TRBV6-5 to TRBJ1-2, with D maybe TRBD1 (5 bases). Germline V gene sequence: CDR1 MNHEY, CDR2 SVGAGI. The CDR3 consists of 13 residues. V was clipped by 5 bases and J by 2 bases, with 9 bases between them. The CDR3 nucleotides read TGTGCCAGCAGTCGGGACTTAAACTATGGCTACACCTTC. Translated: CASSRDLNYGYTF.

This rearrangement joins TRBV7-9 to TRBJ2-5; D is ambiguous. Trimming took off 5 bases at V and 5 bases at J, with 6 bases between the two ends. The CDR3 has 11 residues. Germline lookup yields CDR1 SEHNR and CDR2 FQNEAQ (reference sequence). CDR3: CASSVLETQYF. Here the CDR3 DNA reads TGTGCCAGCAGCGTTCTGGAGACCCAGTACTTC.

V and J are TRBV7-8 and TRBJ2-7, with D possibly TRBD2 on 6 matching bases. The V end was cut by 4 bases, the J end by 4 bases, with 23 bases between. Germline lookup yields CDR1 SGHVS and CDR2 FQNEAQ. The CDR3 covers 17 residues. CDR3 DNA: TGTGCCAGCAGCTCCATAGGAGGGCGGGACCCGGTGTACGAGCAGTACTTC. It encodes CASSSIGGRDPVYEQYF.

This clone occurred once. V usage is TRBV27 and J usage is TRBJ1-2, with TRBD1 as a possible D gene (6 bases). Germline CDR1 and CDR2: MNHEY and SMNVEV (reference sequence). V lost 5 bases and J 8 bases, leaving 21 bases between the germline ends. CDR3 size: 15 residues. CDR3 protein: CASSVRDTGSWGYTF. DNA for the CDR3: TGTGCCAGCAGTGTCCGGGACACGGGCTCGTGGGGCTACACCTTC.

V and J are TRBV10-3 and TRBJ1-6; no definite D call. Per the germline V gene, CDR1 is ENHRY and CDR2 is SYGVKD. Trimming stripped 4 bases from V and 7 bases from J, with 11 bases between. The CDR3 has 14 residues. The CDR3 DNA reads as TGTGCCATCAGTGCCCCGGGAGGCAATTCACCCCTCCACTTT. The encoded protein is CAISAPGGNSPLHF.

As for this clone: At one end the junction does not follow the germline gene, possibly because of a read error. The chain has TRBV6-4 and TRBJ1-1; unclear D gene. CDR3 size: 13 residues. The germline CDR1 and CDR2 sequences are MRHNA and SNTAGT. This CDR3 reads CASSVKPNSEAFF. CDR3 bases: TGTGCCAGCAGTGTTAAGCCGAACAGTGAAGCTTTCTTT.

The chain uses TRBV5-6 and TRBJ2-3, with D perhaps TRBD2 (7 bases). Deletions cut 0 bases from V and 0 bases from J, with 8 bases between. The CDR3 contains 15 residues. Germline-derived CDR1 and CDR2 are SGHDT and YYEEEE. The CDR3 reads CASSLGGGSTDTQYF. The CDR3 coding sequence is TGTGCCAGCAGCTTGGGGGGGGGCAGCACAGATACGCAGTATTTT.

The gene calls are TRBV5-1 and TRBJ2-5, with a tentative D call TRBD2 (7 bases). Germline CDR1 reads SGHRS; CDR2 reads YFSETQ. This CDR3 has 15 amino acids. Trimming removed 4 bases from V and 3 bases from J, with 16 bases in between. Here the CDR3 DNA reads TGCGCCAGCAGCCCACAAGGGGGGAGGGAAGAGACCCAGTACTTC. This translates into CASSPQGGREETQYF.

The chain employs TRBV25-1 and TRBJ1-2, with TRBD1 identical over 8 bases. The J segment lost 8 bases and the V segment lost 4 bases, leaving 9 bases of the junction unmatched. The CDR3 covers 14 residues. Looked up from germline, CDR1 is MGHDK and CDR2 is SYGVNS. CDR3 amino acids: CASSADRGLRGYTF. The CDR3 DNA reads TGTGCCAGCAGTGCCGACAGGGGTCTGAGGGGCTACACCTTC.

The chain couples TRBV13 to TRBJ2-2; D not resolved. This CDR3 comprises 12 residues. Germline V gene data show CDR1 as PRHDT and CDR2 as FYEKMQ (reference sequence). The ends were cut back, 3 bases at V and 5 bases at J, with 4 bases in the middle. The CDR3 sequence: CASSFRTGELFF. The CDR3 nucleotides are TGTGCCAGCAGCTTCCGGACCGGGGAGCTGTTTTTT.

V and J are TRBV5-8 and TRBJ2-3, with no clear D. The germline V and J ends were trimmed by 0 bases and 6 bases, with 8 bases remaining between them. This CDR3 has 13 amino acids. Germline-derived CDR1 and CDR2 are SGHTS and YDEGEE. The CDR3 region is CASSLGVPDTQYF. The CDR3 DNA sequence: TGTGCCAGCAGCTTGGGAGTCCCGGATACGCAGTATTTT.

The rearrangement joins TRBV7-2 to TRBJ1-4, with 7 bases aligning to TRBD1. The CDR3 has 16 residues. Per the germline V gene, CDR1 is SGHTA and CDR2 is FQGNSA. V shed 4 bases and J 5 bases; nucleotides not matched to a gene: 10. CDR3 sequence: CASSSHQTGLNEKLFF. The CDR3 region has the DNA TGTGCCAGCAGCTCCCACCAGACAGGGTTAAATGAAAAACTGTTTTTT.

The J gene is TRBJ2-1, the V gene TRBV4-2, with 8 bases fitting TRBD1. The trim removed 3 bases at V and 5 bases at J, leaving 3 bases unmatched. Germline V gene sequence: CDR1 LGHNA, CDR2 YNFKEQ. This CDR3 has 14 residues. The CDR3 sequence is CASSQNRGDNEQFF. DNA for the CDR3: TGTGCCAGCAGCCAGAACAGGGGGGACAATGAGCAGTTCTTC.